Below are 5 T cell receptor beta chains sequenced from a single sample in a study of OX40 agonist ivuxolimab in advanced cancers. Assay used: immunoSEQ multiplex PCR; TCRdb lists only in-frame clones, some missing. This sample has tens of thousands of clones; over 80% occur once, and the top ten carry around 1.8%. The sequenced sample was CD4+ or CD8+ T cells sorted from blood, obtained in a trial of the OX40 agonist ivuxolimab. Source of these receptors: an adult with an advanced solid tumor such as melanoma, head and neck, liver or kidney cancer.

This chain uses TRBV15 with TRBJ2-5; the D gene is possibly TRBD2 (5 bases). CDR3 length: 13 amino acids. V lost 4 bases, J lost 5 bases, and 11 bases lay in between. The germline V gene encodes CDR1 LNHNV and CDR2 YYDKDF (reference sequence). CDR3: CATSISDKETQYF. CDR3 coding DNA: TGTGCCACCAGCATTAGCGACAAGGAGACCCAGTACTTC. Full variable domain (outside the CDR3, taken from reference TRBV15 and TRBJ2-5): DAMVIQNPRYQVTQFGKPVTLSCSQTLNHNVMYWYQQKSSQAPKLLFHYYDKDFNNEADTPDNFQSRRPNTSFCFLDIRSPGLGDTAMYLCATSISDKETQYFGPGTRLLVL.

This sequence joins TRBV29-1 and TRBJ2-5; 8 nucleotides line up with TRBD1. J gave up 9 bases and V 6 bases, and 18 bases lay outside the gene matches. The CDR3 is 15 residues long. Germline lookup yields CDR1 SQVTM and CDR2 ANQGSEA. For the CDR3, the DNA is TGCAGCGTCCTCCTAATTACAGGGGGAGACGGGGCCCAGTACTTC. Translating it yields CSVLLITGGDGAQYF.

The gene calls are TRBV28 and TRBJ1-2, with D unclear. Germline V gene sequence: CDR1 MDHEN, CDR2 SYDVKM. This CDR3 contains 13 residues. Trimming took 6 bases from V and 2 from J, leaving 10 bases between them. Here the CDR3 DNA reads TGTGCCAGCAGGGGCCCGGGAAACTATGGCTACACCTTC. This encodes CASRGPGNYGYTF.

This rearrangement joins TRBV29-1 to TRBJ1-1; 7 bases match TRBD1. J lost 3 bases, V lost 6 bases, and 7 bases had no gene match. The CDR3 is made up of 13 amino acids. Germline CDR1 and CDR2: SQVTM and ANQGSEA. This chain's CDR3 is CSVRGGADTEAFF. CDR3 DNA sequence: TGCAGCGTCCGAGGGGGCGCAGACACTGAAGCTTTCTTT.

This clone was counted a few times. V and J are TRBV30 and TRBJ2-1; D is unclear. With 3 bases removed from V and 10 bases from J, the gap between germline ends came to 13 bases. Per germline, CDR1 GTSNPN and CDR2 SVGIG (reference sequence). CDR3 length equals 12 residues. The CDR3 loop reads CAWRVNLGEQFF. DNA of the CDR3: TGTGCCTGGAGGGTAAATCTCGGCGAGCAGTTCTTC.